These 27 T cell receptor beta chains originate from one sample sequenced in a study of tumor-infiltrating lymphocytes in primary liver carcinoma. The investigators made TCR beta cDNA from approximately 0.5 ug total RNA, using a constant-region primer. Amplification in three nested multiplex PCR rounds with slightly modified ARM-PCR gave rise to TCR beta libraries. TRBV1-TRBV30 forward and Cbeta reverse primers drove the first two approximately 10-cycle rounds. TCRdb re-called the multiplex PCR reads through MiXCR, storing one row per CDR3 protein. The sample yields 70,000 to 75,000 distinct CDR3 sequences, about 70% seen once. Extraction of RNA together with DNA used about 17-31 mg of unsorted bulk tissue. Sequences were obtained from liver tumor tissue from sampling region 4. The sample's subset: tumor region T4, right-lateral pole. Receptors originate from a middle-aged man with primary liver carcinoma and hepatitis B virus infection.

Details on this clonotype: The DNA is omitted, as the CDR3 cannot be located on it reliably, and the CDR3 follows TCRdb's listing. The chain couples TRBV12-3 or TRBV12-4 to TRBJ2-1; the D call of TRBD2 is as the table states it, not checked on the DNA. The CDR3 has 18 amino acids, counting both end residues. The CDR3 here is CASSPRGVGEGSYDELFF.

This clonotype came up many times. The chain employs TRBV6-6 and TRBJ1-5, with 7 bases identical to TRBD1. V shed 7 bases, J shed 1 base, and the junction held 16 bases outside the gene matches. Per germline, CDR1 MNHNY and CDR2 SVGAGI (reference sequence). CDR3 length equals 18 residues. The DNA for the CDR3 is TGTGCCAGCACCGCCTATTTGGGAGGGGGCGCGAGCAATCAGCCCCAGCATTTT. It codes for CASTAYLGGGASNQPQHF.

To note about this clonotype: The junction differs from germline at one of its ends, possibly a read error. The chain joins TRBV6-1 to TRBJ2-6; the match to TRBD1 covers 10 bases. CDR3 size: 20 residues. CDR1 is MNHNS, CDR2 SASEGT, per germline. This CDR3 reads CASSGEDAGTGVSEANVLTF. CDR3 sequence (DNA): TGTGCCAGCAGTGGAGAGGATGCGGGGACAGGGGTATCTGAGGCCAACGTCCTGACTTTC.

Details on this clonotype: In this CDR3 the conserved last residue, phenylalanine or tryptophan, is missing, so a read error is likely. The chain employs TRBV4-1 and TRBJ2-1; 9 bases match TRBD1. V was pared by 4 bases and J by 7 bases, with 11 bases of the junction left unmatched. Looked up from germline, CDR1 is MGHRA and CDR2 is YSYEKL. The CDR3 runs to 16 residues. CDR3 DNA: TGCGCCAGCAGCCGCGGACAGGGGCCTCTCTATAATGAGCAGTTCCTC. It codes for CASSRGQGPLYNEQFL.

This clonotype occurred many times. V is TRBV7-9 and J is TRBJ2-1; no clear D gene. Germline CDR1 reads SEHNR; CDR2 reads FQNEAQ (reference sequence). V lost 0 bases, J lost 7 bases, and 4 bases lay in between. The CDR3 covers 12 residues. CDR3 loop: CASSLAFNEQFF. In DNA form, the CDR3 reads TGTGCCAGCAGCTTAGCGTTTAATGAGCAGTTCTTC.

This chain links TRBV11-2 with TRBJ2-7; D unresolved. Trimming took 11 bases from V and 4 from J, leaving 18 bases between them. Germline V gene sequence: CDR1 SGHAT, CDR2 FQNNGV. The CDR3 is 13 residues long. This CDR3 is CAGSPGWQYEQYF. DNA for the CDR3: TGTGCCGGTAGCCCCGGGTGGCAGTACGAGCAGTACTTC.

The V call is TRBV2, the J call TRBJ1-4, with unresolved D. The CDR3 is made up of 14 amino acids. V lost 6 bases and J lost 1, with 9 bases in between. Germline loops: CDR1 SNHLY, CDR2 FYNNEI. The chain's CDR3 is CASRGTITNEKLFF. The DNA of the CDR3 is TGTGCCAGCAGGGGCACAATAACTAATGAAAAACTGTTTTTT.

The V gene is TRBV12-3 or TRBV12-4, the J gene TRBJ2-1; unclear D gene. The ends were cut back, 6 bases at V and 7 bases at J, with 13 bases in the middle. The CDR3 is made up of 13 amino acids. The CDR3 coding sequence is TGTGCCAGCAGCCTTCTCTCATGTAATGAGCAGTTCTTC. This gives the protein CASSLLSCNEQFF.

This clonotype has ten or more counts. The CDR3 spells CASTRSVGETQYF. Here the CDR3 DNA reads TGTGCCAGCACTCGTTCGGTTGGGGAGACCCAGTACTTC. J is TRBJ2-5 and V is TRBV6-1; D remains unclear. The V gene's germline CDR1 is MNHNS and CDR2 SASEGT. Trimming pared 7 bases from V and 5 bases from J, leaving 14 bases between. This CDR3 spans 13 amino acids.

Regarding this clonotype: No conserved phenylalanine or tryptophan is present at the end of the CDR3, so a read error is the likely explanation. This chain links TRBV12-3 or TRBV12-4 with TRBJ1-1, with a possible D match to TRBD1 (6 bases). Deletions cut 5 bases from V and 9 bases from J, with 16 bases between. The CDR3 extends over 13 amino acids. The CDR3 sequence: CASSLRCRDKAFL. CDR3 sequence (DNA): TGTGCCAGCAGTCTCCGATGCAGGGACAAAGCTTTCCTT.

A few counts support this clonotype. One end of the junction does not line up with germline, which may come from a read error. The rearrangement joins TRBV11-2 to TRBJ2-2, with 7 bases that match TRBD2. This CDR3 spans 16 amino acids. CDR1 is SGHAT, CDR2 FQNNGV, per germline. The CDR3 is CASSLEGGGGSGELVF. In nucleotides, the CDR3 is TGTGCCAGCAGCTTAGAGGGCGGGGGAGGCTCCGGGGAGCTTGTTTTT.

The rearrangement uses TRBV6-5 and TRBJ2-1; TRBD2 matches at 7 bases. Germline lookup yields CDR1 MNHEY and CDR2 SVGAGI. V lost 9 bases and J lost 4; bases outside the gene matches: 9. The length of the CDR3 is 14 residues. The CDR3, as DNA: TGTGCCAGTGCCCGACTAGCATTATACAATGAGCAGTTCTTC. Translating it yields CASARLALYNEQFF.

As regards this clonotype: This clone may be a read error of a much larger clone one base away. The CDR3 spells CASCAPQRGQADTQYF. The CDR3 nucleotides read TGTGCCAGCTGTGCTCCGCAGCGGGGCCAAGCAGATACGCAGTATTTT. The chain employs TRBV28 and TRBJ2-3; TRBD2 aligns across 7 bases. Trimming at V came to 8 bases and at J to 4 bases, leaving 15 bases not matched to a gene. The CDR3 length is 16 residues. Germline CDR1 is MDHEN and CDR2 is SYDVKM.

This chain uses TRBV2 with TRBJ2-3, with D uncertain. Germline-derived CDR1 and CDR2 are SNHLY and FYNNEI. The CDR3 is 12 amino acids. Trimming removed 2 bases from V and 3 bases from J, with 3 bases in between. CDR3 sequence reads: CASSELTDTQYF. CDR3 bases: TGTGCCAGCAGTGAACTGACAGATACGCAGTATTTT.

The chain joins TRBV29-1 to TRBJ1-5, with D perhaps given as TRBD1 or TRBD2 (5 bases each). The end of the DNA is better explained by TRBJ2-3, so the J call may be wrong. CDR3 length: 13 residues. Looked up from germline, CDR1 is SQVTM and CDR2 is ANQGSEA. CDR3 sequence reads: CSVAGGSNQPQYF. Here the CDR3 DNA reads TGCAGCGTTGCTGGGGGAAGCAATCAGCCCCAGTATTTT.

The chain employs TRBV28 and TRBJ2-3; 14 positions match TRBD2. Germline V lookup: CDR1 MDHEN, CDR2 SYDVKM. The CDR3 is 17 residues long. This CDR3 reads CASGRGLAGVTTDTQYF. The DNA for the CDR3 is TGTGCGAGCGGTAGGGGACTAGCGGGAGTAACCACAGATACGCAGTATTTT. The full variable domain, with the rest looked up from reference TRBV28 and TRBJ2-3, is DVKVTQSSRYLVKRTGEKVFLECVQDMDHENMFWYRQDPGLGLRLIYFSYDVKMKEKGDIPEGYSVSREKKERFSLILESASTNQTSMYLCASGRGLAGVTTDTQYFGPGTRLTVL.

Of note for this clonotype: Germline and junction disagree at one end, which may indicate a read error. Here the CDR3 DNA reads TGTGCCAGCAGTTACTTGGACGGACTCAATCAGCCCCAACATTTT. Translation: CASSYLDGLNQPQHF. This chain joins TRBV6-6 and TRBJ1-5; no firm D call. The germline V gene encodes CDR1 MNHNY and CDR2 SVGAGI (reference sequence). The CDR3 runs to 15 residues.

Ten or more counts support this clonotype. This chain joins TRBV5-1 and TRBJ2-7, with D possibly TRBD1 on 5 matching bases. This CDR3 contains 15 residues. Germline CDR1 SGHRS, CDR2 YFSETQ. V shed 1 base and J shed 3 bases, with 14 bases lying between them. The CDR3 loop is CASSLQSDSVYEQYF. The CDR3 DNA reads TGCGCCAGCAGCTTGCAGTCCGACAGTGTCTACGAGCAGTACTTC. Drawing the rest from reference TRBV5-1 and TRBJ2-7, the complete variable domain is KAGVTQTPRYLIKTRGQQVTLSCSPISGHRSVSWYQQTPGQGLQFLFEYFSETQRNKGNFPGRFSGRQFSNSRSEMNVSTLELGDSALYLCASSLQSDSVYEQYFGPGTRLTVT.

This clonotype was seen many times. The rearrangement joins TRBV28 to TRBJ1-5; no firm D call. The CDR3 contains 13 residues. The V gene's germline CDR1 is MDHEN and CDR2 SYDVKM. V lost 6 bases to trimming and J lost 9 bases, with 15 bases between them. The CDR3 region is CASRGKGALPQHF. CDR3 nucleotide sequence: TGTGCCAGCAGAGGTAAAGGAGCCCTGCCCCAGCATTTT.

The table lists this clonotype with many counts. The gene calls are TRBV28 and TRBJ1-2; 8 bases line up with TRBD1. CDR3 length: 15 residues. The V segment lost 4 bases and the J segment 3 bases; nucleotides outside the gene matches: 7. Looked up from germline, CDR1 is MDHEN and CDR2 is SYDVKM. The CDR3 loop reads CASSSAGGADYGYTF. The DNA of the CDR3 is TGTGCCAGCAGTTCCGCAGGGGGCGCGGACTATGGCTACACCTTC.

In its sample, this clonotype was seen a few times. Sequence at one end of the junction differs from germline and may be a read error. The rearrangement uses TRBV2 and TRBJ1-5; D is unclear. There are 15 residues in the CDR3. Germline values: CDR1 SNHLY, CDR2 FYNNEI. CDR3 DNA sequence: TGTGCCAGCAGTGGAAGGACCGATAGCGATCAGCCCCAGCATTTT. Translated: CASSGRTDSDQPQHF. The whole variable domain, remainder taken from reference TRBV2 and TRBJ1-5, is EPEVTQTPSHQVTQMGQEVILRCVPISNHLYFYWYRQILGQKVEFLVSFYNNEISEKSEIFDDQFSVERPDGSNFTLKIRSTKLEDSAMYFCASSGRTDSDQPQHFGDGTRLSIL.

On this clonotype: A much larger clone lies one base from this, so it may be a read error. The rearrangement links TRBV6-2 or TRBV6-3 to TRBJ1-1, with D possibly TRBD1 on 6 matching bases. V shed 2 bases and J shed 1 base, with 11 bases lying between them. CDR1 MNHEY and CDR2 SVGEGT come from the germline V gene. The CDR3 extends over 15 amino acids. The DNA for the CDR3 is TGTGCCAGCAGTTACGCGACGGGACAGAACACTGAAGCTTTCTTT. It specifies CASSYATGQNTEAFF.

In regard to this clonotype: Its ends do not fully match the called genes, so a read error is possible. The rearrangement links TRBV2 to TRBJ2-5; the D is unclear. The CDR3 length is 11 residues. CDR1 is SNHLY and CDR2 is FYNNEI in the germline V gene. The CDR3 DNA sequence: TGTGCCAGCGGCCCCCAAGAGACCCAGCACTTC. Amino acid sequence: CASGPQETQHF.

On this clonotype: A much bigger clone sits one base away, suggesting this may be a read error. The chain employs TRBV13 and TRBJ2-6; D is tentatively TRBD1 or TRBD2 (5 bases each). The CDR3 is made up of 16 amino acids. The germline gives CDR1 PRHDT, CDR2 FYEKMQ (reference sequence). CDR3 sequence: CASRRWGTSGVNVLTF. CDR3 in DNA: TGTGCCAGCAGGAGATGGGGGACCTCTGGGGTCAACGTCCTGACTTTC.

The chain has TRBV28 and TRBJ2-1; D could derive from TRBD1 or TRBD2 (6 bases each). Looked up from germline, CDR1 is MDHEN and CDR2 is SYDVKM. V lost 11 bases and J lost 4, with 24 bases in between. This CDR3 contains 16 residues. The CDR3 loop is CAALQEGDSHYNEQFF. CDR3 nucleotides: TGTGCCGCCCTCCAGGAGGGGGATTCCCATTACAATGAGCAGTTCTTC.

Notes on this clonotype: At one boundary the junction diverges from the germline segment, which might be a read error. The rearrangement joins TRBV11-2 to TRBJ2-7; 12 nucleotides align to TRBD2. The V gene's germline CDR1 is SGHAT and CDR2 FQNNGV. This CDR3 region has 18 residues. The CDR3 protein is CATSLSVGLAGRGYEQYF. CDR3 bases: TGTGCCACCAGCTTATCCGTTGGACTAGCGGGAAGGGGCTACGAGCAGTACTTC.

The rearrangement joins TRBV29-1 to TRBJ2-7, with TRBD2 matching over 11 bases. CDR1 and CDR2 from the germline V gene are SQVTM and ANQGSEA. Trimming cost V 3 bases and J 6 bases; bases outside gene matches: 7. This CDR3 is built from 14 residues. The CDR3 bases are TGCAGCGTTGAGGAACTAGCGGGGGTCTCCGAGCAGTACTTC. It is translated as CSVEELAGVSEQYF.